The next 10 T cell receptor beta chains were all read from a single sample in a study of blood T cell repertoires in COVID-19. Sequencing used immunoSEQ multiplex PCR; TCRdb keeps in-frame clones, though not all of them. The sample has approximately 75,000 clones, about 86% seen once. The sample comprised peripheral blood. Every receptor here comes from an elderly man with COVID-19, enrolled during active disease.

The V gene is TRBV28, the J gene TRBJ1-1, with no clear D. The germline V gene has CDR1 MDHEN and CDR2 SYDVKM. The CDR3 is made up of 11 amino acids. V was pared by 7 bases and J by 1 base, with 4 bases between. CDR3 DNA sequence: TGTGCCAGCACCGGGAACACTGAAGCTTTCTTT. The encoded protein is CASTGNTEAFF.

CDR3 sequence (DNA): TGTGCCAGCAGCTCCGGGACAGGGAGTTTCGGAGGCTACACCTTC. The encoded protein is CASSSGTGSFGGYTF. The V gene is TRBV5-5, the J gene TRBJ1-2; 9 nucleotides line up with TRBD1. The CDR3 sequence is 15 residues long. Trimming at V came to 3 bases and at J to 8 bases, leaving 11 bases not matched to a gene. Germline CDR1 SGHKS, CDR2 YYEKEE (reference sequence). Based on the CDR3 plus reference TRBV5-5 and TRBJ1-2, the full variable domain is DAGVTQSPTHLIKTRGQQVTLRCSPISGHKSVSWYQQVLGQGPQFIFQYYEKEERGRGNFPDRFSARQFPNYSSELNVNALLLGDSALYLCASSSGTGSFGGYTFGSGTRLTVV.

The chain uses TRBV5-6 and TRBJ1-1; 7 bases fit TRBD1. This CDR3 has 15 amino acids. The trim removed 4 bases at V and 3 bases at J, leaving 9 bases unmatched. The germline V gene encodes CDR1 SGHDT and CDR2 YYEEEE. The CDR3 nucleotides are TGTGCCAGCAGCCCAATAGGGGGGACAGACACTGAAGCTTTCTTT. Protein product: CASSPIGGTDTEAFF.

The V and J genes are TRBV19 and TRBJ2-7; D may be TRBD1 (6 bases). The CDR3 is 14 residues long. The germline V and J ends were trimmed by 6 bases and 2 bases, with 14 bases remaining between them. Germline V gene lookup returns CDR1 LNHDA and CDR2 SQIVND (reference sequence). CDR3 in amino acids: CASRRTVDTYEQYF. In DNA form, the CDR3 reads TGTGCCAGTAGGCGGACAGTGGACACCTACGAGCAGTACTTC.

J is TRBJ1-4 and V is TRBV4-1; TRBD1 might be the D (6 bases). The CDR3 runs 15 residues. Germline CDR1 MGHRA, CDR2 YSYEKL. The V end was cut by 2 bases, the J end by 7 bases, with 14 bases between. The CDR3, as DNA: TGCGCCAGCAGCCAATCAACAGGGTGGGGTGAAAAACTGTTTTTT. Translating gives CASSQSTGWGEKLFF.

The rearrangement uses TRBV5-4 and TRBJ1-1, with D uncertain. The CDR3 totals 12 residues. From germline, CDR1 is SGHNT and CDR2 YYREEE (reference sequence). V lost 1 base, J lost 9 bases, and 10 bases lay in between. The CDR3 reads CASSLSREQAFF. CDR3 DNA: TGTGCCAGCAGCTTGTCCCGGGAGCAAGCTTTCTTT. Looking up the rest from reference TRBV5-4 and TRBJ1-1 gives the full variable domain: ETGVTQSPTHLIKTRGQQVTLRCSSQSGHNTVSWYQQALGQGPQFIFQYYREEENGRGNFPPRFSGLQFPNYSSELNVNALELDDSALYLCASSLSREQAFFGQGTRLTVV.

The chain recombines TRBV7-2 with TRBJ2-2; 7 nucleotides line up with TRBD2. The V segment lost 1 base and the J segment 4 bases; nucleotides outside the gene matches: 9. The germline gives CDR1 SGHTA, CDR2 FQGNSA. The CDR3 runs 17 residues. In DNA form, the CDR3 reads TGTGCCAGCAGCTTAGGGGGGGGAGGAGGAACCACCGGGGAGCTGTTTTTT. Translating gives CASSLGGGGGTTGELFF.

This chain links TRBV5-1 with TRBJ1-6; no definite D call. Trimming left V 0 bases short and J 9 bases short, with 10 bases between. This CDR3 has 14 residues. The V gene's germline CDR1 is SGHRS and CDR2 YFSETQ. For the CDR3, the DNA is TGCGCCAGCAGCTTGGGGGCCGACCCTTCACCCCTCCACTTT. This codes for CASSLGADPSPLHF.

The chain's CDR3 is CASRSGGSGVDTQYF. The CDR3 nucleotides are TGTGCCAGCAGAAGTGGTGGTAGCGGGGTAGATACGCAGTATTTT. The rearrangement uses TRBV5-4 and TRBJ2-3, with TRBD2 identical over 8 bases. Trimming at V came to 5 bases and at J to 5 bases, leaving 10 bases not matched to a gene. This CDR3 comprises 15 residues. CDR1 SGHNT and CDR2 YYREEE come from the germline V gene (reference sequence).

The rearrangement joins TRBV3-1 (or the pseudogene TRBV3-2) to TRBJ2-7, with 7 positions matching TRBD2. Looked up from germline, CDR1 is LGHDT and CDR2 is YNNKEL (reference sequence). This CDR3 is 13 amino acids long. V was clipped by 4 bases and J by 3 bases; unmatched bases: 3. CDR3 DNA sequence: TGTGCCAGCAGCCCGTGGACTAGCTACGAGCAGTACTTC. Amino acid sequence: CASSPWTSYEQYF.